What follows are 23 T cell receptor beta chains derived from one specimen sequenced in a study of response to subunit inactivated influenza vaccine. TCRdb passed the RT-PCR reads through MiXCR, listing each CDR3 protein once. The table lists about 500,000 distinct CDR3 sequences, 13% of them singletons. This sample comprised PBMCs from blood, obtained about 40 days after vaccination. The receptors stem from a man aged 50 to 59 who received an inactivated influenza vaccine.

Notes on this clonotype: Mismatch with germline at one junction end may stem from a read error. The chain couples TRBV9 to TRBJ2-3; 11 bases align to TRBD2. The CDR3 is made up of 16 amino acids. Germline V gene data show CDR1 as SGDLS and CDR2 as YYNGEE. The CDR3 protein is CASSVGNSGRGDKQYF. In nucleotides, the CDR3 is TGTGCCAGCAGCGTAGGTAATAGCGGGAGGGGAGATAAGCAGTATTTT. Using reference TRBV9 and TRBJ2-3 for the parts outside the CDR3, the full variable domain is DSGVTQTPKHLITATGQRVTLRCSPRSGDLSVYWYQQSLDQGLQFLIQYYNGEERAKGNILERFSAQQFPDLHSELNLSSLELGDSALYFCASSVGNSGRGDKQYFGPGTRLTVL.

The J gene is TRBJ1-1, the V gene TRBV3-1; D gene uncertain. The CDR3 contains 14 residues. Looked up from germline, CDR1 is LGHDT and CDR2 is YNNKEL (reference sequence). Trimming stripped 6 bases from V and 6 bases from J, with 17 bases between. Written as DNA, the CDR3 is TGTGCCAGCAGGCAGGCTGGCGGTAAGTCTGAAGCTTTCTTT. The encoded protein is CASRQAGGKSEAFF.

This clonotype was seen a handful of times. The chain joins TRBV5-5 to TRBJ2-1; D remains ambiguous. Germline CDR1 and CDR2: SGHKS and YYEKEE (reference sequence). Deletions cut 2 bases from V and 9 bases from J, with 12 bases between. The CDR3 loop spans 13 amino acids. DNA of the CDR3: TGTGCCAGCAGCTTTTTCGTGGAAAGTGAGCAGTTCTTC. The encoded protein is CASSFFVESEQFF. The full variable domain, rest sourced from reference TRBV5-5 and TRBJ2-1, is DAGVTQSPTHLIKTRGQQVTLRCSPISGHKSVSWYQQVLGQGPQFIFQYYEKEERGRGNFPDRFSARQFPNYSSELNVNALLLGDSALYLCASSFFVESEQFFGPGTRLTVL.

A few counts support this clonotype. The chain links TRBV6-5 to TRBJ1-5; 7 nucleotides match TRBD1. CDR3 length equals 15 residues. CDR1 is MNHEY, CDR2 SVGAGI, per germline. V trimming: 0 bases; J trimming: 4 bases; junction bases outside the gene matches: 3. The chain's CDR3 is CASSYSWTGNQPQHF. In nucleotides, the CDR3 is TGTGCCAGCAGTTACTCGTGGACAGGAAATCAGCCCCAGCATTTT.

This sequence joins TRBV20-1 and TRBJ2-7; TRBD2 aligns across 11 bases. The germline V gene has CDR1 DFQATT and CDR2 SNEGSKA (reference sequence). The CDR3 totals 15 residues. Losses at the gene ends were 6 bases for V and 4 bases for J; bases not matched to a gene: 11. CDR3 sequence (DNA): TGCAGTGCCCGCTCCACTAGCGGGAGTACTTACGAGCAGTACTTC. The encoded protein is CSARSTSGSTYEQYF.

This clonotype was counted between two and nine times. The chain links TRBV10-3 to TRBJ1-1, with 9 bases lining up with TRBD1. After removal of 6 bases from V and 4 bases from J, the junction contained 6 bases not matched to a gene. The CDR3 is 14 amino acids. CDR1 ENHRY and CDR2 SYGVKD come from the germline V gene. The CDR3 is CAIRIQGAATEAFF. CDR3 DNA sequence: TGTGCCATCAGGATACAGGGGGCGGCCACTGAAGCTTTCTTT.

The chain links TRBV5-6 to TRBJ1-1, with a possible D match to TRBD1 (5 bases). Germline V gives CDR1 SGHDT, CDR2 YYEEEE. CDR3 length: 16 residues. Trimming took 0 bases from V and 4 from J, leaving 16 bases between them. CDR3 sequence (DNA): TGTGCCAGCAGCTTGGTTGTGGGACTCGACTTCACTGAAGCTTTCTTT. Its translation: CASSLVVGLDFTEAFF. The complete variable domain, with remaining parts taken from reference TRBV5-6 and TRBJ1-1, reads DAGVTQSPTHLIKTRGQQVTLRCSPKSGHDTVSWYQQALGQGPQFIFQYYEEEERQRGNFPDRFSGHQFPNYSSELNVNALLLGDSALYLCASSLVVGLDFTEAFFGQGTRLTVV.

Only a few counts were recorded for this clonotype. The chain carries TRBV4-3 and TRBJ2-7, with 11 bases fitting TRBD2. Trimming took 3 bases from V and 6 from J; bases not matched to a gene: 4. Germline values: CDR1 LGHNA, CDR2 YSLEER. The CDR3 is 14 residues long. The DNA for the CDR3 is TGCGCCAGCAGCCATACTAGCGGGGGAGGCGAGCAGTACTTC. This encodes CASSHTSGGGEQYF.

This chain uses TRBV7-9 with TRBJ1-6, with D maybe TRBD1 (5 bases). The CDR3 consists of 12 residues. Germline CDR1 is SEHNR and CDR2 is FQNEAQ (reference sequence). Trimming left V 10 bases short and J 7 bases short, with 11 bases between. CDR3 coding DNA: TGTGCCACACAAAAGGGGAATTCACCCCTCCACTTT. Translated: CATQKGNSPLHF. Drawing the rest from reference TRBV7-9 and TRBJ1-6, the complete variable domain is DTGVSQNPRHKITKRGQNVTFRCDPISEHNRLYWYRQTLGQGPEFLTYFQNEAQLEKSRLLSDRFSAERPKGSFSTLEIQRTEQGDSAMYLCATQKGNSPLHFGNGTRLTVT.

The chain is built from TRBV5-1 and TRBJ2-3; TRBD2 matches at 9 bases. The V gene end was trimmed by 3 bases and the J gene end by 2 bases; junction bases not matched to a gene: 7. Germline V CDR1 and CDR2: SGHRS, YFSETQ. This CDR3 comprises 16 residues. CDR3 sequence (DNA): TGCGCCAGCAGCTCGGGCAGCGGGGGGATCACAGATACGCAGTATTTT. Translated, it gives CASSSGSGGITDTQYF.

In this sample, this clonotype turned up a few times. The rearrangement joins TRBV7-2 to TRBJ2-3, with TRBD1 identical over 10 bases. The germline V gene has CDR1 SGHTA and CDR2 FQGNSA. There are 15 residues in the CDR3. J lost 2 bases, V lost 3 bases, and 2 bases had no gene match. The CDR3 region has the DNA TGTGCCAGCAGCTTGGACAGGGGGTTCACAGATACGCAGTATTTT. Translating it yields CASSLDRGFTDTQYF.

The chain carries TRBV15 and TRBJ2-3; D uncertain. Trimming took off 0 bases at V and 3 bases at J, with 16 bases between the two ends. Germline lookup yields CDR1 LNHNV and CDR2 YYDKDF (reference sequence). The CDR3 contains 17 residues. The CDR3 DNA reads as TGTGCCACCAGCAGAGATCTCCGGTATCCCGGGACAGATACGCAGTATTTT. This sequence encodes CATSRDLRYPGTDTQYF.

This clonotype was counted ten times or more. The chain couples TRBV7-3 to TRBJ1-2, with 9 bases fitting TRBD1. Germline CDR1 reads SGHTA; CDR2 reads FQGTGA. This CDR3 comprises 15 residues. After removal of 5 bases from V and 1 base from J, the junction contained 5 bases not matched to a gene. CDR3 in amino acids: CASSAPGQGNYGYTF. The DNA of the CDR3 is TGTGCCAGCAGCGCACCGGGACAGGGTAACTATGGCTACACCTTC.

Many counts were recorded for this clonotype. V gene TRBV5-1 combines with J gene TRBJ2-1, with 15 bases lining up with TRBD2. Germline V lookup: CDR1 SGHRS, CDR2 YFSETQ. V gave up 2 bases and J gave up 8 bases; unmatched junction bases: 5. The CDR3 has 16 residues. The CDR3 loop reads CASSFRTSGGADEQFF. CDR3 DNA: TGCGCCAGCAGCTTCCGGACTAGCGGGGGGGCCGATGAGCAGTTCTTC.

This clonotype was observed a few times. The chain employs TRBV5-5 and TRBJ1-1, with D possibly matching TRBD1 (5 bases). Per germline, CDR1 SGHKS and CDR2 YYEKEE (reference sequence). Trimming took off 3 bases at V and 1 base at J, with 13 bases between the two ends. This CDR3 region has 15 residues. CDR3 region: CASSWAHRPNTEAFF. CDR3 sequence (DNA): TGTGCCAGCAGCTGGGCGCACAGGCCGAACACTGAAGCTTTCTTT.

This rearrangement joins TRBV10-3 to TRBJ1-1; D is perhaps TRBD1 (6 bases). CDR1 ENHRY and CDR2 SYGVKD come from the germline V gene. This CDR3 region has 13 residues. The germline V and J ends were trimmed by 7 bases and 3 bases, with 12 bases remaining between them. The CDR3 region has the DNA TGTGCCATCACCCCGGGGGCGGACACTGAAGCTTTCTTT. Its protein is CAITPGADTEAFF.

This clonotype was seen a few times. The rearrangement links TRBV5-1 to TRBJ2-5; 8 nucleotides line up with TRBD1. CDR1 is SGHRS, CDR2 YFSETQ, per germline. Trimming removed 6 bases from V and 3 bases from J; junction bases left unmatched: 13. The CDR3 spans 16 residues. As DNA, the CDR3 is TGCGCCAGCAAGGTTAACCAGGGGGCTGGGAAAGAGACCCAGTACTTC. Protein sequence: CASKVNQGAGKETQYF.

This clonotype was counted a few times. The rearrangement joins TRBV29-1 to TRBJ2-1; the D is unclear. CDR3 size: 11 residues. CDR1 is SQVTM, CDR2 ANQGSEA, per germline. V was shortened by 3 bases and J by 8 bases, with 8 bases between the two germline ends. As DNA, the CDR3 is TGCAGCGTTGATTTTGGCTATGAGCAGTTCTTC. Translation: CSVDFGYEQFF.

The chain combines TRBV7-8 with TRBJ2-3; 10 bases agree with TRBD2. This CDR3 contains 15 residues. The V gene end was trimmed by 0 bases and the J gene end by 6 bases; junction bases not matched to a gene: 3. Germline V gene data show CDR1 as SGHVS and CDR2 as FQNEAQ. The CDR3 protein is CASSLALAGPDTQYF. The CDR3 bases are TGTGCCAGCAGCTTAGCACTAGCGGGGCCCGATACGCAGTATTTT.

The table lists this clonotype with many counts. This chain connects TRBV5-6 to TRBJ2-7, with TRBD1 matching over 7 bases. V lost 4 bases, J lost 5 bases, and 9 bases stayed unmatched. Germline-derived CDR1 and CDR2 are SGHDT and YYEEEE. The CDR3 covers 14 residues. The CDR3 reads CASSPLGQPDEQYF. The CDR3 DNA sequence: TGTGCCAGCAGCCCTTTGGGACAGCCTGACGAGCAGTACTTC.

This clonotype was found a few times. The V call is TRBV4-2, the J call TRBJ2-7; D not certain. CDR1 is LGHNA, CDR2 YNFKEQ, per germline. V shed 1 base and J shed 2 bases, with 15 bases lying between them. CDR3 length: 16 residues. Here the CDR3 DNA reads TGTGCCAGCAGCCAAGTAGCTCATGAGCTCACCTACGAGCAGTACTTC. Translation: CASSQVAHELTYEQYF.

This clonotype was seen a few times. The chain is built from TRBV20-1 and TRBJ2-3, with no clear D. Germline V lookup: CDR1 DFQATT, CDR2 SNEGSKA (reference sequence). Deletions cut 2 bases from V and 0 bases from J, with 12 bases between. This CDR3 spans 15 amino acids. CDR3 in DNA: TGCAGTGCTAGACCGGCTAGTCCTAGCACAGATACGCAGTATTTT. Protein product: CSARPASPSTDTQYF.

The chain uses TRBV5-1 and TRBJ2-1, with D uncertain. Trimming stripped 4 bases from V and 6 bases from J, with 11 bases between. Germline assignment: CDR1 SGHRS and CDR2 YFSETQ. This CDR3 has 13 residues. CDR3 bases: TGCGCCAGCAGCAAGGTCGCAGGCAATGAGCAGTTCTTC. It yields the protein CASSKVAGNEQFF.